This entry lists 23 T cell receptor beta chains sequenced from one sample in a study of tumor-infiltrating lymphocytes in primary liver carcinoma. The template, 500 ng total RNA, yielded TCR beta cDNA made with a constant-region primer. Slightly modified ARM-PCR served as the procedure for the TCR beta libraries. These libraries came from three rounds of nested multiplex PCR. The opening two PCR rounds, approximately 10 cycles each, paired TRBV1-TRBV30 forward primers with a C-beta reverse primer. TCRdb used MiXCR to reprocess the multiplex PCR reads, holding one entry per CDR3 protein. Altogether 320,000 or so distinct CDR3 sequences are present, 55% to 65% being singletons, with the ten largest covering 9%. Unsorted whole blood yielded blood RNA, and germline DNA was extracted as well. The specimen was peripheral blood. These receptors all stem from a middle-aged man with primary liver carcinoma and hepatitis B virus infection.

As regards this clonotype: Being one base from a much bigger clone, this may be a read error. The chain uses TRBV5-5 and TRBJ2-1; D possibly corresponds to TRBD1 (6 bases). CDR1 is SGHKS and CDR2 is YYEKEE in the germline V gene (reference sequence). The CDR3 is made up of 16 amino acids. The CDR3 sequence: CAGSRGYRDPGNEQFF. The CDR3 coding sequence is TGTGCCGGCAGCCGAGGTTACAGGGATCCAGGGAATGAGCAGTTCTTC.

The V gene is TRBV5-1, the J gene TRBJ2-2; possibly TRBD2 for D (6 bases). The V end was cut by 5 bases, the J end by 4 bases, with 15 bases between. This CDR3 is built from 15 residues. CDR1 is SGHRS, CDR2 YFSETQ, per germline. The CDR3 protein is CASRSGLPITGELFF. The CDR3, as DNA: TGCGCCAGCAGATCGGGACTTCCTATCACCGGGGAGCTGTTTTTT.

Concerning this clonotype: A read error may explain this, as a much larger clone is one base away. The V gene is TRBV4-2, the J gene TRBJ1-1; 7 bases align to TRBD1. In germline, CDR1 is LGHNA, CDR2 YNFKEQ. The CDR3 consists of 16 residues. V gave up 0 bases and J gave up 5 bases; unmatched junction bases: 9. In DNA, the CDR3 is TGTGCCAGCAGCCAAGACTTGGGACAGAGGGGAACTGAAGCTTTCTTT. It encodes CASSQDLGQRGTEAFF.

This sequence joins TRBV5-4 and TRBJ1-1, with D possibly matching TRBD1 (5 bases). The V end lost 5 bases, the J end lost 5 bases, and 16 bases lay between the germline ends. Looked up from germline, CDR1 is SGHNT and CDR2 is YYREEE (reference sequence). The CDR3 spans 14 residues. CDR3 nucleotide sequence: TGTGCCAGCAGTATGGACACGGGGGGGACTGAAGCTTTCTTT. Translated: CASSMDTGGTEAFF.

Notes on this clonotype: A much larger clone differs by one base, so this may be a read error. This chain uses TRBV5-5 with TRBJ2-1; maybe TRBD1 (5 bases). Germline V lookup: CDR1 SGHKS, CDR2 YYEKEE (reference sequence). The CDR3 spans 12 residues. This chain's CDR3 is CTSSATDNEQFF. For the CDR3, the DNA is TGTACCAGCAGCGCGACAGACAATGAGCAGTTCTTC.

This clonotype was observed a few times. This chain connects TRBV28 to TRBJ2-7, with 9 positions matching TRBD1. V shed 3 bases and J 0 bases; nucleotides not matched to a gene: 3. This CDR3 is 15 amino acids long. CDR1 and CDR2 (germline): MDHEN, SYDVKM. The DNA of the CDR3 is TGTGCCAGCAGTTTTGAGACAGGGGGCTCCTACGAGCAGTACTTC. This gives the protein CASSFETGGSYEQYF.

In this sample, this clonotype turned up once. J is TRBJ1-1 and V is TRBV5-5; weak D call: TRBD1 (6 bases). Trimming removed 8 bases at V and 6 bases at J, with 23 bases between. CDR1 is SGHKS, CDR2 YYEKEE, per germline (reference sequence). This CDR3 has 15 residues. Written as DNA, the CDR3 is TGTGCCAGGAGCCCCGACCTAACAGGGCGGGCTGAAGCTTTCTTT. It is translated as CARSPDLTGRAEAFF.

Turning to this clonotype: This could be a read error, since a much larger clone is one nucleotide away. The chain uses TRBV4-1 and TRBJ1-5; D might be TRBD1 (5 bases). This CDR3 contains 16 residues. Per germline, CDR1 MGHRA and CDR2 YSYEKL. The CDR3 spells CARSQDQFGGSQPQHF. DNA for the CDR3: TGCGCCAGGAGCCAAGATCAATTTGGGGGAAGTCAGCCCCAGCATTTT.

About this clonotype: This CDR3 is missing its conserved last phenylalanine or tryptophan, likely due to a read error. The DNA is omitted, as the CDR3 cannot be located on it reliably, and the CDR3 follows TCRdb's listing. The V gene is TRBV11-2, the J gene TRBJ2-7; the table's D call of TRBD2 was not tested on the DNA. The CDR3 spans 17 amino acids, including both terminal residues. Germline V gene data show CDR1 as SGHAT and CDR2 as FQNNGV. The CDR3 loop reads CASSLVASGRGGYEEYI.

A remark on this clonotype: This clone may be a read error of a much larger clone one base away. This chain's CDR3 is CANSDRRDTQPQHF. In nucleotides, the CDR3 is TGTGCCAACAGCGACCGGAGGGATACTCAGCCCCAGCATTTT. The V gene is TRBV6-5, the J gene TRBJ1-5; D unresolved. Germline lookup yields CDR1 MNHEY and CDR2 SVGAGI. The CDR3 covers 14 residues. V lost 10 bases to trimming and J lost 6 bases, with 19 bases between them.

With respect to this clonotype: At one end, the junction sequence differs from germline, possibly due to a read error. V and J are TRBV11-1 and TRBJ2-5; possibly TRBD1 for D (6 bases). CDR3 length: 16 amino acids. Germline loops: CDR1 SGHAT, CDR2 FQDESV (reference sequence). The CDR3 reads CASNLRQALYQETQYF. The CDR3 DNA reads TGTGCCAGCAACTTAAGACAGGCACTGTACCAAGAGACCCAGTACTTC. Combining the CDR3 with reference TRBV11-1 and TRBJ2-5 gives the whole variable domain EAEVAQSPRYKITEKSQAVAFWCDPISGHATLYWYRQILGQGPELLVQFQDESVVDDSQLPKDRFSAERLKGVDSTLKIQPAELGDSAMYLCASNLRQALYQETQYFGPGTRLLVL.

The rearrangement joins TRBV11-1 to TRBJ2-3; the D call may be TRBD1 or TRBD2 (5 bases each). This CDR3 is built from 18 residues. V was cut by 7 bases and J by 2 bases, with 25 bases left in between. Germline V CDR1 and CDR2: SGHAT, FQDESV (reference sequence). CDR3 sequence (DNA): TGTGCCAGCAATGAGGGTACCTTGACGCGTGGGACCACAGATACGCAGTATTTT. It encodes CASNEGTLTRGTTDTQYF.

A word on this clonotype: This likely comes from a read error, as the CDR3 has no conserved phenylalanine or tryptophan at its end. The V and J genes are TRBV11-2 and TRBJ1-2, with TRBD1 identical over 10 bases. J was trimmed by 3 bases and V by 7 bases; bases with no gene match: 5. In germline, CDR1 is SGHAT, CDR2 FQNNGV. The CDR3 loop spans 14 amino acids. In DNA form, the CDR3 reads TGTGCCAGCAACTTGACAGGGGGCGACTATGGCTACACCTCC. Translation: CASNLTGGDYGYTS.

The chain has TRBV2 and TRBJ2-3; D is possibly TRBD2 (7 bases). CDR1 is SNHLY, CDR2 FYNNEI, per germline. The CDR3 spans 15 residues. CDR3 sequence reads: CVRGGAGWTRDTQYF. The CDR3 region has the DNA TGTGTCAGAGGGGGAGCGGGATGGACCAGGGATACGCAGTATTTT.

This clonotype was observed at least ten times. The chain employs TRBV29-1 and TRBJ2-5; D gene ambiguous. Germline values: CDR1 SQVTM, CDR2 ANQGSEA. The CDR3 has 12 residues. Trimming took off 5 bases at V and 0 bases at J, with 7 bases between the two ends. CDR3 nucleotide sequence: TGCAGCGTTCTGGAGAACCAAGAGACCCAGTACTTC. Translating gives CSVLENQETQYF.

To note about this clonotype: This likely comes from a read error, as the CDR3 has no conserved phenylalanine or tryptophan at its end. This chain links TRBV5-6 with TRBJ2-5; 9 nucleotides match TRBD2. CDR3 length: 15 residues. Germline-derived CDR1 and CDR2 are SGHDT and YYEEEE. The CDR3 sequence is CASSPTSGHQETQYL. The CDR3 nucleotides are TGTGCCAGCAGCCCGACTAGCGGACACCAAGAGACTCAGTACTTA.

J is TRBJ2-7 and V is TRBV12-3 or TRBV12-4; D is undetermined. CDR3 length equals 16 residues. The ends were cut back, 6 bases at V and 0 bases at J, with 18 bases in the middle. CDR3 sequence reads: CASSRDPLSSSYEQYF. DNA for the CDR3: TGTGCCAGCAGCCGTGACCCGCTCAGCAGCTCCTACGAGCAGTACTTC.

The chain has TRBV11-2 and TRBJ2-5; D unclear. The CDR3 contains 16 residues. CDR1 and CDR2 from the germline V gene are SGHAT and FQNNGV. CDR3 protein: CANSPLRAVAQETQYF. The CDR3 DNA is TGTGCTAACAGCCCCCTCCGTGCGGTGGCTCAAGAGACCCAGTACTTC.

For this clonotype: A read error may be the cause here, since a much bigger clone is one base away. The chain uses TRBV10-1 and TRBJ2-7, with 7 bases aligning to TRBD1. Germline V CDR1 and CDR2: WNHNN, SYGVQD (reference sequence). This CDR3 is built from 13 residues. V lost 0 bases, J lost 5 bases, and 1 base stayed unmatched. The chain's CDR3 is CASSESDRDEQYF. CDR3 bases: TGCGCCAGCAGTGAGTCTGACAGGGACGAGCAGTACTTC.

This chain joins TRBV29-1 and TRBJ2-3, with unresolved D. This CDR3 has 15 residues. Germline CDR1 is SQVTM and CDR2 is ANQGSEA. Trimming pared 4 bases from V and 0 bases from J, leaving 14 bases between. The CDR3 is CSVVDPSRSTDTQYF. In DNA, the CDR3 is TGCAGCGTTGTAGATCCCTCCCGTAGCACAGATACGCAGTATTTT.

This clonotype was detected only a few times. The junction differs from germline at one of its ends, possibly a read error. Written as DNA, the CDR3 is TGCGCCAGCAGCTTGGGGGGCGACTACCAAGAGCCCCAGTACTTC. Amino acids: CASSLGGDYQEPQYF. The chain recombines TRBV5-1 with TRBJ2-5, with D perhaps given as TRBD1 or TRBD2 (5 bases each). CDR3 length: 15 amino acids. Per the germline V gene, CDR1 is SGHRS and CDR2 is YFSETQ.

The CDR3 spells CAWSRDPQDYEQYF. The CDR3 DNA sequence: TGTGCCTGGAGCCGGGACCCTCAAGACTACGAGCAGTACTTC. The chain has TRBV30 and TRBJ2-7; D may correspond to TRBD1 or TRBD2 (5 bases each). Deletions cut 3 bases from V and 3 bases from J, with 15 bases between. The CDR3 is 14 residues long. CDR1 is GTSNPN and CDR2 is SVGIG in the germline V gene (reference sequence).

For this clonotype: A much bigger clone sits one base away, suggesting this may be a read error. The rearrangement joins TRBV12-3 or TRBV12-4 to TRBJ2-3, with 8 positions matching TRBD2. CDR3 length equals 15 residues. The CDR3 reads CVSTPGGASTDTQYF. CDR3 DNA sequence: TGTGTCAGCACTCCGGGAGGGGCTAGCACAGATACGCAGTATTTT.